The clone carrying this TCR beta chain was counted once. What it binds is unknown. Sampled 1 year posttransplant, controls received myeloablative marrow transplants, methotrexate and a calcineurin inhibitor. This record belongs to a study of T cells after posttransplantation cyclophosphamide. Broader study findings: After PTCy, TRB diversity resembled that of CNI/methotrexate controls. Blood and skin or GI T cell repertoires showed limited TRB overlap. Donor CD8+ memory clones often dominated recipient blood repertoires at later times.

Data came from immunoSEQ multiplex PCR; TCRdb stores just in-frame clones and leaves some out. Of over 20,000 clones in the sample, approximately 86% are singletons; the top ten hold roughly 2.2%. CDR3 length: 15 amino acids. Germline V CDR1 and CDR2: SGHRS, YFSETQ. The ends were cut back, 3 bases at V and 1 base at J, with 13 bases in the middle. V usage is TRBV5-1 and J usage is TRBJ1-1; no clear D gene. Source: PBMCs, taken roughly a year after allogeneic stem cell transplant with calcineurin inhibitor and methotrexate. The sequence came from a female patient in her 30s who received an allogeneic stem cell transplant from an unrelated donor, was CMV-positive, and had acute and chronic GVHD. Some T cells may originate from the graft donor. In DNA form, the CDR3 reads TGCGCCAGCAGCTGGTACGGGCTAGCGAACACTGAAGCTTTCTTT. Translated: CASSWYGLANTEAFF. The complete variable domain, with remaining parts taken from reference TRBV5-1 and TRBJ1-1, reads KAGVTQTPRYLIKTRGQQVTLSCSPISGHRSVSWYQQTPGQGLQFLFEYFSETQRNKGNFPGRFSGRQFSNSRSEMNVSTLELGDSALYLCASSWYGLANTEAFFGQGTRLTVV.